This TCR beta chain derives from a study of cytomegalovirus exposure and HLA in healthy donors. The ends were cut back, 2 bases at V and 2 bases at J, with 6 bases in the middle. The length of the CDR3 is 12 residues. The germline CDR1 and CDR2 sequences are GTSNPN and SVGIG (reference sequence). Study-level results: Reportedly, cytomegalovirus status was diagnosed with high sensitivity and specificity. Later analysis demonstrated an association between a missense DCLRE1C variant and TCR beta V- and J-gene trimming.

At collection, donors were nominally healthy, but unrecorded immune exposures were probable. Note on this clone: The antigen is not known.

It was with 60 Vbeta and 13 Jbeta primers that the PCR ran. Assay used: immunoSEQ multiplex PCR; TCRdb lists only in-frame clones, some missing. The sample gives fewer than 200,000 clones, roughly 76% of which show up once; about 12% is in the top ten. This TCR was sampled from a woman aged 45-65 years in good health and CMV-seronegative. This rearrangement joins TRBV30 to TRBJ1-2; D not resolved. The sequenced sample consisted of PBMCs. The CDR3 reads CAWSTRNYGYTF. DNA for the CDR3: TGTGCCTGGAGTACAAGAAACTATGGCTACACCTTC.